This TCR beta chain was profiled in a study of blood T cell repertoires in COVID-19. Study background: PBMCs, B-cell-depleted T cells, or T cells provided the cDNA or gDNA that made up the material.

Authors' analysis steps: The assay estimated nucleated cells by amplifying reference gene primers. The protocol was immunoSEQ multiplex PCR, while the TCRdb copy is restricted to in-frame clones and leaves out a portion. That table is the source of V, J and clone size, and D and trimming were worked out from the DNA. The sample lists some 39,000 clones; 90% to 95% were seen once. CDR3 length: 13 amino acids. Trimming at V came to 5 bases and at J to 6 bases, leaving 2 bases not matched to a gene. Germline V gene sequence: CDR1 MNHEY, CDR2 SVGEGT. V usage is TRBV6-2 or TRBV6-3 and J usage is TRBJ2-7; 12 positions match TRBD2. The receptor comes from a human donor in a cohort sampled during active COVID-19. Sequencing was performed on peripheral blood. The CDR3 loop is CASSALAGGEQYF. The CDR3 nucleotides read TGTGCCAGCAGTGCACTAGCGGGGGGCGAGCAGTACTTC.